Given below is one T cell receptor (beta chain) in context. Its antigen target is currently unknown. Base qualities are not recorded, but no much larger clone differs from it by a single base. This entry is derived from a study of shared clonotypes between healthy human individuals (dated by TCRdb to the early 2020s). In terms of the full investigation: A couple of women and a few men aged 18 to 49 years were included in the cohort. For each donor, three plates each were used for CD4 naive and CD4 memory, two plates were used for CD8 naive, and one plate was used for CD8 memory. To estimate repertoire size and how much clonotype sharing occurs between individuals, the study deeply sequenced the blood TCR repertoires of 4 to 6 healthy adults. Libraries were prepared and TCR repertoires were sequenced by different laboratories using diverse techniques, in order to increase sequencing depth and limit assay-specific biases. Leukapheresis yielded between about 0.94 and 8.9 billion PBMCs per donor.

General findings and caveats noted by the study authors: When several donors were compared, the shared fraction of clonotypes was around 5% for naive CD4, approximately 3.5% for naive CD8, about 2.4% for memory CD4, and 0.4% for memory CD8. Naive subsets generally had larger estimated clonotype richness than memory subsets did. The genetic and exposure-history diversity represented was limited by the small number of donors. Rarefaction of sorted-subset datasets indicated incomplete sequencing despite the large sequencing depth. Compared with non-shared clonotypes, clonotypes shared by all four sorted-subset donors had higher generation probabilities. Pairwise subsampling led to the expectation that sequencing depth would affect the degree of clonotype sharing among donors. Sampling was limited to blood, and TCR repertoires in tissue likely differ from TCR repertoires in blood.

TCR CDR3 regions were amplified from genomic DNA by multiplex PCR using the deep immunoSEQ assay. Genomic DNA extracted from each cell subset was distributed evenly over all wells of several immunoSEQ 96-well plates, and each plate served as one replicate. For sorted subsets, approximately 210 ng of genomic DNA, equivalent to around 31,000 T cell genomes, went into each replicate PCR. Purified libraries were measured with a Qubit 3.0 fluorometer, size-checked on a Bioanalyzer 2100, and measured again with the KAPA Library Quantification kit. Each immunoSEQ 96-well plate was sequenced on its own single-read 150-cycle Illumina NextSeq 550 flow cell. In the original analysis: The immunoSEQ output contained only junctional sequences without quality scores, so filtering could not match that applied to full-length reads. To assign V/J genes and CDR3, sequences were annotated using PyIR, a Python wrapper for IgBLAST v1.9, with IMGT germline references. Reads with weak V/J assignments (E-value above 1e-6), missing CDR3, stop codons, out-of-frame junctions, or ambiguous translated residues were removed. V3J clonotypes were defined as sequences sharing an identical inferred V gene, J gene, and CDR3 amino acid sequence. Percentage overlap between repertoires was computed as shared unique clonotypes divided by the size of the smaller repertoire. RTK rarefaction, the Chao1 estimator, and Recon v2.1 estimates of unobserved clonotypes were used to assess repertoire richness. OLGA was used to compute generation probabilities for all TCRbeta clonotypes that the gDNA method yielded from a handful of donors. Here the immuneACCESS table is served through TCRdb, limited to in-frame sequences with V and J called. Missing clones are a known gap in these copies; in checked studies unresolved V genes cover under half, and the rest lacks a known reason. The V and J calls and clone size come from that table; D and trimming were worked out from the DNA. A total of approximately 95,000 clones appear in this sample, 67% of them only once. Of the sample, roughly 40% falls within the top ten clones.

Based on the germline V gene, the CDR1 and CDR2 sequences are MDHEN and SYDVKM. The CDR3 contains 16 residues, cysteine and phenylalanine counted. Solely the CDR3 DNA is kept, with 48 bases framed from the first base. V loses 7 bases, J loses 0 bases, and the germline ends lie 16 bases apart. The donors were healthy, HIV-negative adults with no recently reported acute infections or vaccinations. Only Caucasian adults living in Nashville, Tennessee, USA were represented among the donors. CD8 memory samples consisted of magnetically selected CD45RO+ cells combined with CCR7-negative CD45RA+ effector memory (TemRA) cells. Blood was obtained by leukapheresis, after which PBMCs were separated by Ficoll-Histopaque density gradient centrifugation and cryopreserved in liquid nitrogen vapor phase. Analytical flow cytometry was used to check the purity and quantity of each magnetically sorted T cell population. Genomic DNA was isolated from every sorted fraction and measured by UV absorbance on a Nanodrop 2000c.

Recombination connected TRBV28 to TRBJ1-3; TRBD1 might be the D gene, on 5 matching bases. Sequencing input: memory CD8+ T cells sorted from blood. What this sample's cell subset or site label stands for: CD45RO+ cells pooled with CCR7-negative TemRA cells. This receptor was taken from a man under 40 in good health. The DNA sequence is given as TGTGCCAGCACCCCCTCCCAGGGCAGCTCTGGAAACACCATATATTTT. This sequence encodes CASTPSQGSSGNTIYF.